The clone carrying this TCR beta chain has a count of ten or more. The antigen is unknown. Germline V lookup: CDR1 SQVTM, CDR2 ANQGSEA. V lost 3 bases and J 4 bases, leaving 13 bases between the germline ends. The length of the CDR3 is 13 residues. The sample belongs to a study of response to subunit inactivated influenza vaccine. Whole-study findings and limits: There was a suggestion from the authors that each seasonal influenza vaccination recruits few new T cells.

TCRdb fed the RT-PCR reads into MiXCR, producing one record per CDR3 protein. The table lists under 850,000 distinct CDR3 sequences, roughly 18% of them singletons, with roughly a tenth in the top ten. This sequence originates from a man between 45 and 60 years old who received an inactivated influenza vaccine. The chain employs TRBV29-1 and TRBJ2-7; no reliable D call. The sample here was PBMCs from blood, taken about 5 days after vaccination. DNA of the CDR3: TGCAGCGTTGAGGTGGCAGCGACTTACGAGCAGTACTTC. Translation gives CSVEVAATYEQYF.